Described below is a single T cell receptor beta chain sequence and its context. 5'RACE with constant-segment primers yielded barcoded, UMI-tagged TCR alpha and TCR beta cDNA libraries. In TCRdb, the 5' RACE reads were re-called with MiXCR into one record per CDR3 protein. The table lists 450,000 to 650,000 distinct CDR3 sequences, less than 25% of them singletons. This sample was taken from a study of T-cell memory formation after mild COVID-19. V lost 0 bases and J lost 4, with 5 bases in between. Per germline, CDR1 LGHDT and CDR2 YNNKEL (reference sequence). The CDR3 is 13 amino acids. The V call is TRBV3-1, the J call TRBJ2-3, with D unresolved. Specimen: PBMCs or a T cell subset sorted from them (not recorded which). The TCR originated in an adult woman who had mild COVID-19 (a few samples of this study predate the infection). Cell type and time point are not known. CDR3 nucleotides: TGTGCCAGCAGCCAAGACTGGTCAGATACGCAGTATTTT. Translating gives CASSQDWSDTQYF.